This T cell receptor beta chain was recorded in a study of blood T cell repertoires in COVID-19. Sequencing used immunoSEQ multiplex PCR; TCRdb keeps in-frame clones, though not all of them. The sample yields 310,000 or so clones, 70% to 90% seen once. V was clipped by 5 bases and J by 4 bases; unmatched bases: 15. The CDR3 covers 17 residues. Germline V gives CDR1 MNHEY, CDR2 SVGEGT. The chain employs TRBV6-2 or TRBV6-3 and TRBJ1-1; the match to TRBD1 covers 8 bases. Specimen: PBMCs or T cells enriched from blood (not recorded which). This sequence was found in a woman aged 25 to 39 who had recovered from COVID-19. This chain's CDR3 is CASSKQGGLLTSTEAFF. The CDR3 bases are TGTGCCAGCAGTAAACAGGGGGGGCTGTTGACGAGCACTGAAGCTTTCTTT.